This T cell receptor (beta chain) was recorded in a study of T-cell memory formation after mild COVID-19. Overall study context: TCR clustering was largely donor specific. Notes on the study in general: Some clones that responded turned up in pre-infection memory, which suggests that cross-reactive memory joined in. CD4+ contracting clones were mainly CM and EM; CD8+ ones, EMRA.

V lost 5 bases, J lost 4 bases, and 12 bases lay in between. CDR3 length equals 13 residues. Germline V lookup: CDR1 SGHTA, CDR2 FQGNSA. Concerning this clonotype: Antigen specificity is unknown.

cDNA libraries for TCR alpha and TCR beta, carrying sample barcodes and UMIs, came from 5'RACE with constant-segment primers. TCRdb recomputed calls from the 5' RACE reads with MiXCR, one row per CDR3 protein. The table lists 84,000 or so distinct CDR3 sequences, approximately 15% of them singletons. This sequence joins TRBV7-2 and TRBJ2-7; D not resolved. Source material: PBMCs or a T cell subset sorted from them (not recorded which). The receptor's source is an adult woman who had mild COVID-19 (a few samples of this study predate the infection). Cell type and time point are not known. As DNA, the CDR3 is TGTGCCAGCAGCCCCCGACCTGGGTACGAGCAGTACTTC. It translates to CASSPRPGYEQYF.